The rows below give T cell receptor beta chains drawn from one sample of a study of CD8 T cells in ankylosing spondylitis. TCRdb processed the 5' RACE reads anew with MiXCR; each CDR3 protein has one entry. The profile shows some 200,000 distinct CDR3 sequences, about 13% of them singletons. The sequencing input was blood, either unsorted or a sorted T cell fraction (not recorded which). All receptors come from a male donor with ankylosing spondylitis or in good health (not recorded which). Both conserved end residues are part of each CDR3. A D gene is named only where the DNA matches it firmly. Only part of the rows carry a size: once, few, many, or a class if the clone is expanded.

v_gene: TRBV5-1; d_gene: .; j_gene: TRBJ2-7; abundance: many; CDR3aa: CASSYYGLGGEQYF; CDR3nt: TGCGCCAGCAGCTACTATGGCCTTGGCGGGGAGCAGTACTTC
v_gene: TRBV7-9; d_gene: TRBD1; j_gene: TRBJ2-1; abundance: .; CDR3aa: CASSLGQGPLTVNEQFF; CDR3nt: TGTGCCAGCAGCTTAGGACAGGGCCCTCTTACTGTGAATGAGCAGTTCTTC
v_gene: TRBV20-1; d_gene: .; j_gene: TRBJ2-7; abundance: .; CDR3aa: CSATDGDNEQYF; CDR3nt: TGCAGTGCAACCGACGGCGACAACGAGCAGTACTTC
v_gene: TRBV2; d_gene: .; j_gene: TRBJ1-1; abundance: .; CDR3aa: CASTERGAEAFF; CDR3nt: TGTGCCAGCACCGAGAGGGGGGCTGAAGCTTTCTTT
v_gene: TRBV10-3; d_gene: .; j_gene: TRBJ2-2; abundance: .; CDR3aa: CAIQKRWQANTGELFF; CDR3nt: TGTGCCATCCAAAAACGGTGGCAGGCAAACACCGGGGAGCTGTTTTTT
v_gene: TRBV27; d_gene: .; j_gene: TRBJ1-2; abundance: .; CDR3aa: CASQRTASNYGYTF; CDR3nt: TGTGCCAGTCAGCGGACGGCAAGTAACTATGGCTACACCTTC
v_gene: TRBV12-3/TRBV12-4; d_gene: .; j_gene: TRBJ1-1; abundance: few; CDR3aa: CASSFLTANTEAFF; CDR3nt: TGTGCCAGCAGTTTTTTGACAGCGAACACTGAAGCTTTCTTT
v_gene: TRBV6-1; d_gene: TRBD2; j_gene: TRBJ2-1; abundance: few; CDR3aa: CASSPLAGDVGEQFF; CDR3nt: TGTGCCAGCAGTCCCCTGGCGGGAGACGTAGGTGAGCAGTTCTTC
v_gene: TRBV25-1; d_gene: .; j_gene: TRBJ2-3; abundance: few; CDR3aa: CASSPPLRTDTQYF; CDR3nt: TGTGCCAGCAGTCCCCCGCTCCGCACAGATACGCAGTATTTT
v_gene: TRBV11-2; d_gene: .; j_gene: TRBJ2-1; abundance: few; CDR3aa: CASSLDGGRSYNEQFF; CDR3nt: TGTGCCAGCAGCTTAGATGGGGGGCGCTCCTACAATGAGCAGTTCTTC
v_gene: TRBV12-3/TRBV12-4; d_gene: .; j_gene: TRBJ1-5; abundance: few; CDR3aa: CASSHRNQPQHF; CDR3nt: TGTGCCAGCAGTCACAGGAATCAGCCCCAGCATTTT
v_gene: TRBV9; d_gene: .; j_gene: TRBJ2-7; abundance: few; CDR3aa: CASSVGLVDYEQYF; CDR3nt: TGTGCCAGCAGCGTAGGACTAGTAGATTACGAGCAGTACTTC
v_gene: TRBV13; d_gene: TRBD2; j_gene: TRBJ2-3; abundance: .; CDR3aa: CASSSLATSTDTQYF; CDR3nt: TGTGCCAGCAGCTCACTAGCGACCAGCACAGATACGCAGTATTTT
v_gene: TRBV19; d_gene: TRBD2; j_gene: TRBJ2-3; abundance: .; CDR3aa: CASKYEAGGSTDTQYF; CDR3nt: TGTGCCAGTAAATACGAGGCGGGAGGAAGCACAGATACGCAGTATTTT
v_gene: TRBV29-1; d_gene: .; j_gene: TRBJ1-2; abundance: many; CDR3aa: CSVESYENYGYTF; CDR3nt: TGCAGCGTTGAGTCGTACGAAAACTATGGCTACACCTTC
v_gene: TRBV27; d_gene: TRBD1; j_gene: TRBJ1-4; abundance: few; CDR3aa: CASRTLKGTGATNEKLFF; CDR3nt: TGTGCCAGCCGCACTCTCAAAGGGACAGGGGCAACTAATGAAAAACTGTTTTTT
v_gene: TRBV7-9; d_gene: TRBD1; j_gene: TRBJ1-1; abundance: .; CDR3aa: CASSSWTGDTEAFF; CDR3nt: TGTGCCAGCAGCTCCTGGACAGGGGACACTGAAGCTTTCTTT
v_gene: TRBV5-6; d_gene: TRBD2; j_gene: TRBJ2-3; abundance: .; CDR3aa: CASSLAGLGTSGGPLDTQYF; CDR3nt: TGTGCCAGCAGCTTGGCCGGCCTGGGGACTAGCGGGGGGCCCCTGGATACGCAGTATTTT
v_gene: TRBV4-1; d_gene: TRBD1; j_gene: TRBJ2-7; abundance: .; CDR3aa: CASSAVRDSSYEQYF; CDR3nt: TGCGCCAGCAGCGCCGTCCGGGACAGCTCCTACGAGCAGTACTTC
v_gene: TRBV20-1; d_gene: .; j_gene: TRBJ2-7; abundance: .; CDR3aa: CSARDRYLLEQYF; CDR3nt: TGCAGTGCTAGAGATAGATACCTATTAGAGCAGTACTTC
v_gene: TRBV6-2/TRBV6-3; d_gene: .; j_gene: TRBJ2-2; abundance: .; CDR3aa: CASSSPGAKTAGELFF; CDR3nt: TGTGCCAGCAGCTCCCCCGGGGCAAAAACTGCCGGGGAGCTGTTTTTT
v_gene: TRBV30; d_gene: TRBD2; j_gene: TRBJ2-1; abundance: few; CDR3aa: CAWSVRTSGNHEQFF; CDR3nt: TGTGCCTGGAGTGTACGGACTAGCGGGAACCATGAGCAGTTCTTC
v_gene: TRBV25-1; d_gene: .; j_gene: TRBJ2-4; abundance: .; CDR3aa: CASRGRRGFKNIQYF; CDR3nt: TGTGCCAGCAGGGGACGGCGGGGATTCAAAAACATTCAGTACTTC
v_gene: TRBV2; d_gene: TRBD1; j_gene: TRBJ2-1; abundance: .; CDR3aa: CACCSHYTGGPSYNEQFF; CDR3nt: TGTGCCTGCTGCTCGCACTACACAGGGGGCCCCTCCTACAATGAGCAGTTCTTC
v_gene: TRBV13; d_gene: .; j_gene: TRBJ2-7; abundance: .; CDR3aa: CASSSGPVGYEQYF; CDR3nt: TGTGCCAGCAGCTCAGGGCCGGTAGGCTACGAGCAGTACTTC
v_gene: TRBV27; d_gene: .; j_gene: TRBJ1-1; abundance: .; CDR3aa: CASSLGVSNTEAFF; CDR3nt: TGTGCCAGCAGCCTAGGTGTATCGAACACTGAAGCTTTCTTT
v_gene: TRBV5-5; d_gene: TRBD1; j_gene: TRBJ2-7; abundance: few; CDR3aa: CASRSGGHEQYF; CDR3nt: TGTGCCAGCAGATCAGGGGGACACGAGCAGTACTTC
v_gene: TRBV27; d_gene: .; j_gene: TRBJ2-2; abundance: .; CDR3aa: CASSFRRDLLTGELFF; CDR3nt: TGTGCCAGCAGTTTCAGGCGTGACTTACTCACCGGGGAGCTGTTTTTT
v_gene: TRBV4-2; d_gene: .; j_gene: TRBJ2-5; abundance: few; CDR3aa: CASSQAQHQGLETQYF; CDR3nt: TGTGCCAGCAGCCAAGCGCAGCACCAAGGGTTGGAGACCCAGTACTTC